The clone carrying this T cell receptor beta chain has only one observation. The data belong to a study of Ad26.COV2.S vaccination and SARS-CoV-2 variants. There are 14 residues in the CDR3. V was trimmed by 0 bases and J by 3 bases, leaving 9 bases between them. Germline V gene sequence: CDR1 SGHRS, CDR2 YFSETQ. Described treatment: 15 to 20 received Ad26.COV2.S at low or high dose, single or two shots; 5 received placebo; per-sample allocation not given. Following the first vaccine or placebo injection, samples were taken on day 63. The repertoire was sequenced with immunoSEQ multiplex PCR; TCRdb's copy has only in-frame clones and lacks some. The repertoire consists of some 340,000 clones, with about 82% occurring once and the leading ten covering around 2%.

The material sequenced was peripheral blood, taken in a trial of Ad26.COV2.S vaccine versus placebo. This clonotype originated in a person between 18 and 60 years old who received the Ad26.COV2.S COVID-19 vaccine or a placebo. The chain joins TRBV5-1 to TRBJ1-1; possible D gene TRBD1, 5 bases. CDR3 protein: CASSLVQEDTEAFF. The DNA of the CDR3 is TGCGCCAGCAGCTTGGTACAGGAGGACACTGAAGCTTTCTTT.